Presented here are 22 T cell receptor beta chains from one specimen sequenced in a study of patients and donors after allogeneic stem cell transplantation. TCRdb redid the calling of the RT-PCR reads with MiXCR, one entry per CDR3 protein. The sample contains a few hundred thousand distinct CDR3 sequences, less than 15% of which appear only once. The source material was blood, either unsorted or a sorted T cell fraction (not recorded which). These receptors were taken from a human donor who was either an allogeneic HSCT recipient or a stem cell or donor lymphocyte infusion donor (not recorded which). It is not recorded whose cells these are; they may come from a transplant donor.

The DNA for the CDR3 is TGTGCCAGCAGCCAAGGAGACAGGGAGGACTATGGCTACACCTTC. Its protein product is CASSQGDREDYGYTF. The chain employs TRBV4-2 and TRBJ1-2; TRBD1 aligns across 7 bases. Germline lookup yields CDR1 LGHNA and CDR2 YNFKEQ. CDR3 size: 15 residues. The trim removed 1 base at V and 3 bases at J, leaving 5 bases unmatched.

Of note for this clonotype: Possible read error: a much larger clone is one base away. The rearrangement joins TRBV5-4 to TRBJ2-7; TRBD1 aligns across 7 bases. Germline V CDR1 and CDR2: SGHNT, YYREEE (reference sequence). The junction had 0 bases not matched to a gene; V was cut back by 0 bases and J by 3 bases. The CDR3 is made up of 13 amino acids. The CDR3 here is CASSLDRGYEQYF. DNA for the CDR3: TGTGCCAGCAGCTTGGACAGGGGCTACGAGCAGTACTTC. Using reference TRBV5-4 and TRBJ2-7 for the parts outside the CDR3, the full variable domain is ETGVTQSPTHLIKTRGQQVTLRCSSQSGHNTVSWYQQALGQGPQFIFQYYREEENGRGNFPPRFSGLQFPNYSSELNVNALELDDSALYLCASSLDRGYEQYFGPGTRLTVT.

In nucleotides, the CDR3 is TGTGCCAGCAGTTACGGAGGGTCGAAGAACACTGAAGCTTTCTTT. It yields the protein CASSYGGSKNTEAFF. The rearrangement uses TRBV6-5 and TRBJ1-1; D not certain. Germline-derived CDR1 and CDR2 are MNHEY and SVGAGI. Trimming removed 2 bases from V and 1 base from J, with 11 bases in between. This CDR3 contains 15 residues.

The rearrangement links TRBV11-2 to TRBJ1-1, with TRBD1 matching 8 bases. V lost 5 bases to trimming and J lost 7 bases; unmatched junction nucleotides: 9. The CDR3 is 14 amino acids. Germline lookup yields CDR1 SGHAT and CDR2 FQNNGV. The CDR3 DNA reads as TGTGCCAGCAGCATTGGAGGACAGGGTTATGAAGCTTTCTTT. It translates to CASSIGGQGYEAFF.

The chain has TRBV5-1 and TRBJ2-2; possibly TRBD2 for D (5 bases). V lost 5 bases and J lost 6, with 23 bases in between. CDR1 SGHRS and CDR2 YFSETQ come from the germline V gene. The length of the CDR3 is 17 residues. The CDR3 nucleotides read TGCGCCAGCAGTCGTCGGCAAGGAGGCGTTGGGGCCGGGGAGCTGTTTTTT. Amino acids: CASSRRQGGVGAGELFF. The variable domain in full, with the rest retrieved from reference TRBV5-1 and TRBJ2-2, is KAGVTQTPRYLIKTRGQQVTLSCSPISGHRSVSWYQQTPGQGLQFLFEYFSETQRNKGNFPGRFSGRQFSNSRSEMNVSTLELGDSALYLCASSRRQGGVGAGELFFGEGSRLTVL.

For the CDR3, the DNA is TGTGCCAGCAGATCGGGACAGGGAATCGGCGGGGAGCTGTTTTTT. It codes for CASRSGQGIGGELFF. The chain carries TRBV9 and TRBJ2-2, with TRBD1 matching over 9 bases. The CDR3 length is 15 residues. Germline lookup yields CDR1 SGDLS and CDR2 YYNGEE. The V segment lost 5 bases and the J segment 7 bases; nucleotides outside the gene matches: 9.

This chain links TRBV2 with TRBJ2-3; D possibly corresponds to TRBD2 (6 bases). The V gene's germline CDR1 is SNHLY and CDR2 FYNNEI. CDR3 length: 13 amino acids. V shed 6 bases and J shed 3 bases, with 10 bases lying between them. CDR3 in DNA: TGTGCCAGCAGGGAGGGACTTACAGATACGCAGTATTTT. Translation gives CASREGLTDTQYF.

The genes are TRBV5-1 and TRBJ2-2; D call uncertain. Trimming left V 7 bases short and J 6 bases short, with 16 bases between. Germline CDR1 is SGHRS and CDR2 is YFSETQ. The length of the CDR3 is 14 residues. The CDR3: CASRSIQSAGELFF. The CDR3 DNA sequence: TGCGCCAGCCGCTCCATACAGTCCGCCGGGGAGCTGTTTTTT.

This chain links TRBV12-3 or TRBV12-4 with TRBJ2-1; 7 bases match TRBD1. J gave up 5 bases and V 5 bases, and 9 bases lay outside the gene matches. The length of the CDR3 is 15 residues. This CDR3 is CASSIRPGQNNEQFF. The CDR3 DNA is TGTGCCAGCAGTATAAGACCGGGACAGAACAATGAGCAGTTCTTC.

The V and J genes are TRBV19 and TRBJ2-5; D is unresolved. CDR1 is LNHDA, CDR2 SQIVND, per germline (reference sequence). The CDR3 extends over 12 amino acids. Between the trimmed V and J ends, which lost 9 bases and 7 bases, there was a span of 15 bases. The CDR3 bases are TGTGCCAGCGGGTCTTCACTGGGGACCCAGTACTTC. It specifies CASGSSLGTQYF.

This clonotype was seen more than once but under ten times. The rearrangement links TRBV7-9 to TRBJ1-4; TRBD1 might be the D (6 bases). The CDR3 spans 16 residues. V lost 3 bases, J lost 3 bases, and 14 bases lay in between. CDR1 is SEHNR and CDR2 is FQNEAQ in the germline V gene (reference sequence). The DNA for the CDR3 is TGTGCCAGCAGCTTCAGGGGAGAGGCTTCTAATGAAAAACTGTTTTTT. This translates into CASSFRGEASNEKLFF.

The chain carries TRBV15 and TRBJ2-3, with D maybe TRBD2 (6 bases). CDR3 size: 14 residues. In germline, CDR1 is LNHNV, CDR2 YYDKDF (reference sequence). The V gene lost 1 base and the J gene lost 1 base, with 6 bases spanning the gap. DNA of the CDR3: TGTGCCACCAGCAGAGTAGCGGGCACAGATACGCAGTATTTT. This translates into CATSRVAGTDTQYF. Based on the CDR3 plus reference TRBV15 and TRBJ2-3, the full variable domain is DAMVIQNPRYQVTQFGKPVTLSCSQTLNHNVMYWYQQKSSQAPKLLFHYYDKDFNNEADTPDNFQSRRPNTSFCFLDIRSPGLGDTAMYLCATSRVAGTDTQYFGPGTRLTVL.

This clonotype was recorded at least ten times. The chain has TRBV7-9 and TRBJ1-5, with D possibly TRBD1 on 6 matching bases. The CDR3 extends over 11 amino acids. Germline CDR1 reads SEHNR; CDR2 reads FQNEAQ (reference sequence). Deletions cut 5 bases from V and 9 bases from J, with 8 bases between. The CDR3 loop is CASSLRGPQHF. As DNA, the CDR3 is TGTGCCAGCAGCCTCAGGGGGCCCCAGCATTTT.

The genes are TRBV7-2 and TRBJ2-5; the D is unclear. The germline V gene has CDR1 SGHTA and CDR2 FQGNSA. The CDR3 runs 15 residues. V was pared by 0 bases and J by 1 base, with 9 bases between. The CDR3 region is CASSLAGWPQETQYF. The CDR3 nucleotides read TGTGCCAGCAGCTTAGCGGGGTGGCCCCAAGAGACCCAGTACTTC.

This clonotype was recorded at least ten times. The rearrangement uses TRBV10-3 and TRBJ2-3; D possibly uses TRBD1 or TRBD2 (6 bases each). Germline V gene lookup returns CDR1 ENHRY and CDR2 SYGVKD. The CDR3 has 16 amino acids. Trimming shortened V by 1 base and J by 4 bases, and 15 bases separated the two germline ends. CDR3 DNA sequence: TGTGCCATCAGTGAGTTGGAGGGAGAGGGGGCAGATACGCAGTATTTT. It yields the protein CAISELEGEGADTQYF.

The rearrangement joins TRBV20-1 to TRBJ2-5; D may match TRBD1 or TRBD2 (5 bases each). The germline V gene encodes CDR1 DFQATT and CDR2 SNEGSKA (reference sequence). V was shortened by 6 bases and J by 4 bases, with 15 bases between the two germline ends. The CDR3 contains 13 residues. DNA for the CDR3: TGCAGTGCCAGGGAGTGGTCCCGAGAGACCCAGTACTTC. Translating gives CSAREWSRETQYF.

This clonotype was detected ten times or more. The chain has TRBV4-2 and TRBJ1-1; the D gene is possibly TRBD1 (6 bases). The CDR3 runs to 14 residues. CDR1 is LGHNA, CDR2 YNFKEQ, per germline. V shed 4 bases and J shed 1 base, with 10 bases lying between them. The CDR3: CASSPDRRNTEAFF. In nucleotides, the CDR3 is TGTGCCAGCAGCCCCGACAGGAGGAACACTGAAGCTTTCTTT.

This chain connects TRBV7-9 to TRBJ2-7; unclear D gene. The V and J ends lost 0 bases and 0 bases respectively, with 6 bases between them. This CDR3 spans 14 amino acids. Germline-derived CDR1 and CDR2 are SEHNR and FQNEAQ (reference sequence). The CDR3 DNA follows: TGTGCCAGCAGCTTAGCGGCCAACTCCTACGAGCAGTACTTC. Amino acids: CASSLAANSYEQYF.

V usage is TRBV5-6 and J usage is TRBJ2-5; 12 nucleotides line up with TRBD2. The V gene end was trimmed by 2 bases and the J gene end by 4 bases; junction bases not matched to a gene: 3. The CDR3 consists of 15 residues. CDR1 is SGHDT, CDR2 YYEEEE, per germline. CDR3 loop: CASSLLAGGRETQYF. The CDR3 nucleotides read TGTGCCAGCAGCTTACTAGCGGGGGGACGAGAGACCCAGTACTTC. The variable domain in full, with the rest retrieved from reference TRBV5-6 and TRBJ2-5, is DAGVTQSPTHLIKTRGQQVTLRCSPKSGHDTVSWYQQALGQGPQFIFQYYEEEERQRGNFPDRFSGHQFPNYSSELNVNALLLGDSALYLCASSLLAGGRETQYFGPGTRLLVL.

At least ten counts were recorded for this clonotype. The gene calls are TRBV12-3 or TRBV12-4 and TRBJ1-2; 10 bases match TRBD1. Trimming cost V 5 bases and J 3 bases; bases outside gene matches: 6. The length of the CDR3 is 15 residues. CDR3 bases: TGTGCCAGCAGTCCCCCGGGACAGGGGTACTATGGCTACACCTTC. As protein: CASSPPGQGYYGYTF.

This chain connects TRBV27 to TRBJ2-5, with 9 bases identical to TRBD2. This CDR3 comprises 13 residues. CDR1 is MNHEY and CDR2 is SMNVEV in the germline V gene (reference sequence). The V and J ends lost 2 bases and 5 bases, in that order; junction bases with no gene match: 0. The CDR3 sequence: CASSLLAGETQYF. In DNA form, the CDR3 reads TGTGCCAGCAGTTTACTAGCGGGGGAGACCCAGTACTTC.

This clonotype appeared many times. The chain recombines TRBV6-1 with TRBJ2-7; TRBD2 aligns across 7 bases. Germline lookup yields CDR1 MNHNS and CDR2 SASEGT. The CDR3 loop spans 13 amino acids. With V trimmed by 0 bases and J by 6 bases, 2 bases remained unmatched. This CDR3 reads CASSEASGGEQYF. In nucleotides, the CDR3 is TGTGCCAGCAGTGAAGCGTCGGGGGGCGAGCAGTACTTC.